These 30 T cell receptor beta chains came from one sample sequenced in a study of spatial heterogeneity in lung cancer. TCRdb itself ran the 5' RACE reads through MiXCR, one entry per CDR3 protein. Among about 120,000 distinct CDR3 sequences, 9.5% to 15% were seen once, and the ten largest hold over 15%. Time point in this sample: blood at routine non-recurrence follow-up after resection. TCRs were sequenced from unsorted whole RNA of tumor, nontumor lung or PBMC. The sequences come from PBMCs, collected at follow-up. Every receptor here comes from a male donor with early-stage non-small cell lung cancer.

This clonotype appeared many times. The chain employs TRBV5-1 and TRBJ1-1, with D unresolved. The V and J ends lost 2 bases and 3 bases respectively, with 17 bases between them. Germline-derived CDR1 and CDR2 are SGHRS and YFSETQ. The CDR3 runs to 16 residues. For the CDR3, the DNA is TGCGCCAGCAGCTTTGGACTCTTCTCTTCGGACACTGAAGCTTTCTTT. As protein: CASSFGLFSSDTEAFF.

V is TRBV10-3 and J is TRBJ2-7; D gene uncertain. Trimming stripped 10 bases from V and 5 bases from J, with 18 bases between. This CDR3 comprises 13 residues. Germline CDR1 ENHRY, CDR2 SYGVKD. Here the CDR3 DNA reads TGTGCCAACAGACCAGCAGACAAGAACGAGCAGTACTTC. Residues: CANRPADKNEQYF.

This clonotype was seen ten or more times. This chain uses TRBV24-1 with TRBJ2-3; 7 nucleotides align to TRBD2. CDR3 length: 16 amino acids. Germline CDR1 reads KGHDR; CDR2 reads SFDVKD. V shed 4 bases and J 3 bases; nucleotides not matched to a gene: 9. The CDR3 nucleotides read TGTGCCACCAGTGACCCCGGACTAGTAATGACAGATACGCAGTATTTT. This encodes CATSDPGLVMTDTQYF.

The V gene is TRBV10-3, the J gene TRBJ1-6, with D perhaps matching TRBD1 (6 bases). CDR1 ENHRY and CDR2 SYGVKD come from the germline V gene. The ends were cut back, 7 bases at V and 7 bases at J, with 17 bases in the middle. This CDR3 is 15 amino acids long. In nucleotides, the CDR3 is TGTGCCATCAAGGGGACATTTGTACTAAATTCACCCCTCCACTTT. It yields the protein CAIKGTFVLNSPLHF.

This clonotype was seen only a few times. The chain joins TRBV12-3 or TRBV12-4 to TRBJ2-1; 10 bases align to TRBD2. With 5 bases clipped from V and 6 bases from J, the junction kept 7 bases outside the gene matches. This CDR3 region has 15 residues. Here the CDR3 DNA reads TGTGCCAGCAGTGCTGGACTAGCGGACCTCAATGAGCAGTTCTTC. This encodes CASSAGLADLNEQFF.

The gene calls are TRBV7-9 and TRBJ1-2; D is possibly TRBD1 (5 bases). V shed 1 base and J shed 8 bases, with 11 bases lying between them. Germline V lookup: CDR1 SEHNR, CDR2 FQNEAQ (reference sequence). This CDR3 spans 13 amino acids. This CDR3 is CASSLGRTNGYTF. The CDR3 coding sequence is TGTGCCAGCAGCTTAGGCAGGACAAACGGCTACACCTTC. The variable domain in full, completed from reference TRBV7-9 and TRBJ1-2, reads DTGVSQNPRHKITKRGQNVTFRCDPISEHNRLYWYRQTLGQGPEFLTYFQNEAQLEKSRLLSDRFSAERPKGSFSTLEIQRTEQGDSAMYLCASSLGRTNGYTFGSGTRLTVV.

In its sample, this clonotype was seen many times. The CDR3: CASSSPGLLGTEAFF. CDR3 sequence (DNA): TGTGCCAGCAGTTCGCCAGGGTTGCTCGGCACTGAAGCTTTCTTT. The V call is TRBV27, the J call TRBJ1-1; D may be TRBD1 (5 bases). The V and J ends lost 4 bases and 4 bases respectively, with 16 bases between them. The CDR3 length is 15 residues. In germline, CDR1 is MNHEY, CDR2 SMNVEV (reference sequence).

The rearrangement uses TRBV2 and TRBJ2-1; 14 nucleotides match TRBD2. Germline assignment: CDR1 SNHLY and CDR2 FYNNEI. The length of the CDR3 is 15 residues. The ends lost 6 bases at V and 7 bases at J; junction bases unmatched: 5. CDR3 amino acids: CASRTGTSGGNEQFF. The CDR3 DNA follows: TGTGCCAGCAGGACCGGGACTAGCGGGGGAAATGAGCAGTTCTTC. The full variable domain, rest sourced from reference TRBV2 and TRBJ2-1, is EPEVTQTPSHQVTQMGQEVILRCVPISNHLYFYWYRQILGQKVEFLVSFYNNEISEKSEIFDDQFSVERPDGSNFTLKIRSTKLEDSAMYFCASRTGTSGGNEQFFGPGTRLTVL.

Many counts were recorded for this clonotype. The J gene is TRBJ2-1, the V gene TRBV20-1; 10 bases are shared with TRBD2. In germline, CDR1 is DFQATT, CDR2 SNEGSKA (reference sequence). CDR3 length: 15 amino acids. V lost 0 bases, J lost 12 bases, and 11 bases stayed unmatched. Here the CDR3 DNA reads TGCAGTGCTAGAGATGGAAGCGGGGGGGCCTCCGGGCAGTTCTTC. It translates to CSARDGSGGASGQFF.

Only a few counts were recorded for this clonotype. The gene calls are TRBV5-1 and TRBJ2-7; TRBD2 aligns across 7 bases. Per germline, CDR1 SGHRS and CDR2 YFSETQ. The CDR3 spans 15 residues. The V segment lost 3 bases and the J segment 3 bases; nucleotides outside the gene matches: 9. CDR3: CASSSGLAVSYEQYF. The CDR3 DNA is TGCGCCAGCAGCTCTGGCCTAGCGGTGAGCTACGAGCAGTACTTC.

This clonotype was observed at least ten times. The gene calls are TRBV29-1 and TRBJ1-1; perhaps TRBD1 as D (5 bases). V was trimmed by 0 bases and J by 4 bases, leaving 9 bases between them. Germline-derived CDR1 and CDR2 are SQVTM and ANQGSEA. This CDR3 spans 13 amino acids. The CDR3 nucleotides read TGCAGCGTTGAAGACAGGGATCGCACTGAAGCTTTCTTT. It translates to CSVEDRDRTEAFF.

This clonotype was found many times. CDR3 protein: CSVLMSFYNEQFF. CDR3 in DNA: TGCAGTGTTCTTATGAGCTTCTACAATGAGCAGTTCTTC. The V call is TRBV20-1, the J call TRBJ2-1; D is ambiguous. This CDR3 comprises 13 residues. V was cut by 7 bases and J by 3 bases, with 13 bases left in between. Per the germline V gene, CDR1 is DFQATT and CDR2 is SNEGSKA (reference sequence).

The chain joins TRBV7-2 to TRBJ1-1; tentatively, D is TRBD1 (5 bases). Germline assignment: CDR1 SGHTA and CDR2 FQGNSA. This CDR3 has 14 amino acids. V was shortened by 7 bases and J by 1 base, with 13 bases between the two germline ends. CDR3 loop: CASTRGVTNTEAFF. The DNA for the CDR3 is TGTGCCAGCACCCGAGGGGTCACGAACACTGAAGCTTTCTTT.

The sample holds a few counts of this clonotype. The rearrangement links TRBV7-9 to TRBJ2-5, with 7 bases identical to TRBD1. J was trimmed by 8 bases and V by 5 bases; bases with no gene match: 8. The CDR3 has 13 amino acids. From germline, CDR1 is SEHNR and CDR2 FQNEAQ (reference sequence). CDR3 amino acids: CASSKDRVDTQYF. CDR3 nucleotide sequence: TGTGCCAGCAGCAAAGACAGGGTCGACACCCAGTACTTC.

The chain carries TRBV28 and TRBJ1-5, with D tentatively TRBD1 (5 bases). The CDR3 is made up of 16 amino acids. Trimming stripped 5 bases from V and 0 bases from J, with 14 bases between. CDR1 MDHEN and CDR2 SYDVKM come from the germline V gene. The CDR3 region is CASSLRAGFSNQPQHF. The CDR3 DNA is TGTGCCAGCAGTCTCAGGGCCGGGTTTAGCAATCAGCCCCAGCATTTT.

This clonotype has at least ten counts. The V call is TRBV6-5, the J call TRBJ1-6; 7 positions agree with TRBD1. The trim removed 6 bases at V and 6 bases at J, leaving 11 bases unmatched. This CDR3 spans 16 amino acids. The germline V gene has CDR1 MNHEY and CDR2 SVGAGI. DNA for the CDR3: TGTGCCAGCAGGAAAACAGGGGCCCTTTGTAATTCACCCCTCCACTTT. Its protein product is CASRKTGALCNSPLHF.

This clonotype was seen ten or more times. V is TRBV6-1 and J is TRBJ1-5; D uncertain. The CDR3 is 14 residues long. Germline CDR1 reads MNHNS; CDR2 reads SASEGT. The V gene lost 5 bases and the J gene lost 0 bases, with 8 bases spanning the gap. CDR3 nucleotide sequence: TGTGCCAGCAGTCAGGACCATAGCAATCAGCCCCAGCATTTT. This codes for CASSQDHSNQPQHF.

This clonotype was seen ten or more times. This chain links TRBV4-1 with TRBJ2-7; TRBD1 aligns across 7 bases. With V trimmed by 4 bases and J by 2 bases, 5 bases remained unmatched. This CDR3 spans 14 amino acids. Germline V gene sequence: CDR1 MGHRA, CDR2 YSYEKL. The chain's CDR3 is CASSPGQLAYEQYF. The DNA for the CDR3 is TGCGCCAGCAGCCCGGGACAGCTGGCCTACGAGCAGTACTTC.

This clonotype has just a few counts. The rearrangement uses TRBV20-1 and TRBJ2-4; 9 bases fit TRBD1. CDR3 length: 17 amino acids. Germline loops: CDR1 DFQATT, CDR2 SNEGSKA (reference sequence). V gave up 5 bases and J gave up 1 base; unmatched junction bases: 12. The CDR3 DNA is TGCAGTGCTCCTGACCCCTTGACAGGGGGTGCCAAAAACATTCAGTACTTC. Amino acid sequence: CSAPDPLTGGAKNIQYF.

This clonotype was counted between two and nine times. The CDR3 here is CASSVRETQYF. CDR3 bases: TGTGCCAGCAGTGTCCGAGAGACCCAGTACTTC. The genes are TRBV2 and TRBJ2-5; no clear D gene. CDR1 and CDR2 from the germline V gene are SNHLY and FYNNEI. Deletions cut 4 bases from V and 4 bases from J, with 4 bases between. This CDR3 spans 11 amino acids.

This clonotype was observed a handful of times. The chain couples TRBV5-4 to TRBJ1-3; a possible D gene is TRBD1 (6 bases). Germline V gives CDR1 SGHNT, CDR2 YYREEE (reference sequence). V was clipped by 4 bases and J by 2 bases, with 13 bases between them. This CDR3 spans 15 amino acids. CDR3 in amino acids: CASSRTGTPGNTIYF. The CDR3 nucleotides read TGTGCCAGCAGCCGTACAGGGACCCCTGGAAACACCATATATTTT. Supplemented by reference TRBV5-4 and TRBJ1-3, the full variable domain reads ETGVTQSPTHLIKTRGQQVTLRCSSQSGHNTVSWYQQALGQGPQFIFQYYREEENGRGNFPPRFSGLQFPNYSSELNVNALELDDSALYLCASSRTGTPGNTIYFGEGSWLTVV.

The sample holds a few counts of this clonotype. This rearrangement joins TRBV14 to TRBJ2-1, with 8 bases identical to TRBD1. V lost 1 base to trimming and J lost 4 bases; unmatched junction nucleotides: 3. This CDR3 region has 15 residues. The germline V gene encodes CDR1 SGHDN and CDR2 FVKESK. This chain's CDR3 is CASSQVRQGYNEQFF. The CDR3 DNA reads TGTGCCAGCAGCCAAGTCCGACAGGGGTACAATGAGCAGTTCTTC.

This clonotype has only a few counts. The V call is TRBV9, the J call TRBJ2-7; D may be TRBD1 (6 bases). V lost 0 bases and J 0 bases, leaving 13 bases between the germline ends. Per the germline V gene, CDR1 is SGDLS and CDR2 is YYNGEE. The CDR3 loop spans 16 amino acids. Written as DNA, the CDR3 is TGTGCCAGCAGCGTAGGGGATGGGGGCCTCTCCTACGAGCAGTACTTC. It is translated as CASSVGDGGLSYEQYF.

The chain couples TRBV5-1 to TRBJ1-2, with TRBD1 as a possible D gene (5 bases). Deletions cut 0 bases from V and 6 bases from J, with 18 bases between. This CDR3 has 16 amino acids. The germline gives CDR1 SGHRS, CDR2 YFSETQ. CDR3 DNA sequence: TGCGCCAGCAGCTTGGCCACCGGGGCCGGGGTCCATGGCTACACCTTC. Protein product: CASSLATGAGVHGYTF.

The chain's CDR3 is CASSLTPWGNQPQHF. The CDR3 DNA is TGCGCCAGCAGCTTGACCCCATGGGGCAATCAGCCCCAGCATTTT. This chain uses TRBV5-1 with TRBJ1-5; D gene uncertain. This CDR3 spans 15 amino acids. Germline lookup yields CDR1 SGHRS and CDR2 YFSETQ. Trimming pared 1 base from V and 2 bases from J, leaving 10 bases between. The full variable domain, rest sourced from reference TRBV5-1 and TRBJ1-5, is KAGVTQTPRYLIKTRGQQVTLSCSPISGHRSVSWYQQTPGQGLQFLFEYFSETQRNKGNFPGRFSGRQFSNSRSEMNVSTLELGDSALYLCASSLTPWGNQPQHFGDGTRLSIL.

The chain is built from TRBV20-1 and TRBJ2-7; 10 bases align to TRBD2. The CDR3 spans 14 residues. J lost 6 bases, V lost 6 bases, and 11 bases had no gene match. Germline-derived CDR1 and CDR2 are DFQATT and SNEGSKA (reference sequence). CDR3 bases: TGCAGTGCGACTGAGCGGACTAGCGGTTTCGAGCAGTACTTC. It is translated as CSATERTSGFEQYF.

CDR3: CATSDRDPGSSYNEQFF. In DNA form, the CDR3 reads TGTGCCACCAGTGACCGAGACCCCGGCTCTTCCTACAATGAGCAGTTCTTC. V usage is TRBV24-1 and J usage is TRBJ2-1; D gene unclear. Germline CDR1 reads KGHDR; CDR2 reads SFDVKD. The CDR3 sequence is 17 residues long. The V end lost 4 bases, the J end lost 1 base, and 16 bases lay between the germline ends.

The V and J genes are TRBV3-1 and TRBJ1-1; unclear D gene. V was trimmed by 0 bases and J by 4 bases, leaving 12 bases between them. CDR1 is LGHDT, CDR2 YNNKEL, per germline (reference sequence). The CDR3 is made up of 15 amino acids. The DNA for the CDR3 is TGTGCCAGCAGCCAAGATCGAGGCAGAAGCACTGAAGCTTTCTTT. Its protein product is CASSQDRGRSTEAFF. Combining the CDR3 with reference TRBV3-1 and TRBJ1-1 gives the whole variable domain DTAVSQTPKYLVTQMGNDKSIKCEQNLGHDTMYWYKQDSKKFLKIMFSYNNKELIINETVPNRFSPKSPDKAHLNLHINSLELGDSAVYFCASSQDRGRSTEAFFGQGTRLTVV.

In its sample, this clonotype was seen a few times. The rearrangement uses TRBV4-1 and TRBJ1-1; TRBD1 is a possible D gene (6 bases). V lost 3 bases and J 6 bases, leaving 14 bases between the germline ends. The CDR3 is 14 amino acids. The germline V gene has CDR1 MGHRA and CDR2 YSYEKL. CDR3 sequence (DNA): TGCGCCAGCAGCCACCCTTCTACAGGGTCTGAAGCTTTCTTT. Its translation is CASSHPSTGSEAFF.

This clonotype was recorded many times. The chain uses TRBV5-1 and TRBJ2-2, with D unclear. CDR3 size: 14 residues. V lost 4 bases to trimming and J lost 1 base, with 8 bases between them. Per the germline V gene, CDR1 is SGHRS and CDR2 is YFSETQ. In nucleotides, the CDR3 is TGCGCCAGCAGCCCGGCGCAGAACACCGGGGAGCTGTTTTTT. Translated, it gives CASSPAQNTGELFF.